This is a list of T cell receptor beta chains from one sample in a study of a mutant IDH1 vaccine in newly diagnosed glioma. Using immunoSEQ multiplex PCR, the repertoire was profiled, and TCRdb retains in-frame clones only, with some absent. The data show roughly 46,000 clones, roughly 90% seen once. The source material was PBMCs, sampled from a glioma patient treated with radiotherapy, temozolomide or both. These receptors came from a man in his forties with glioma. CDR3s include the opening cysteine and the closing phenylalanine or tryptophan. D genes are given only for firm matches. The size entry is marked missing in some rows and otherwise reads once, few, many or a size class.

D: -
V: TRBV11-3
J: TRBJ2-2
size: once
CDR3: CASSFFTLGAGELFF
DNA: TGTGCCAGCAGCTTCTTCACGTTGGGCGCCGGGGAGCTGTTTTTT

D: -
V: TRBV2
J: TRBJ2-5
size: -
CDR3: CASWKVGSSQETQYF
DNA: TGTGCCAGCTGGAAGGTCGGCAGCTCCCAAGAGACCCAGTACTTC

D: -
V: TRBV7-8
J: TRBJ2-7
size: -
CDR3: CASSFRVPYEQYF
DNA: TGTGCCAGCAGCTTCAGGGTTCCCTACGAGCAGTACTTC

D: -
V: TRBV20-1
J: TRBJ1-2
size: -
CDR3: CSAQDNYGYTF
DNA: TGCAGTGCCCAAGATAACTATGGCTACACCTTC

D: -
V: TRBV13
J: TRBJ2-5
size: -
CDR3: CASSFDETQYF
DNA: TGTGCCAGCAGCTTTGATGAGACCCAGTACTTC

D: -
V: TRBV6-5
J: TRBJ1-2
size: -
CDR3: CASSYSRLYGYTF
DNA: TGTGCCAGCAGTTACTCCAGACTCTATGGCTACACCTTC

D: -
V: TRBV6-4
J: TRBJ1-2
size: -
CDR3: CASSDGTPSHYGYTF
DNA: TGTGCCAGCAGTGACGGGACCCCTTCCCACTATGGCTACACCTTC

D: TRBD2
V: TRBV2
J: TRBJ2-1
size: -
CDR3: CASRRREGLNEQFF
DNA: TGTGCCAGCAGGCGGCGGGAGGGCCTGAATGAGCAGTTCTTC

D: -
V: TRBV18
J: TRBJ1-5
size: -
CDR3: CASSLEFTHSNQPQHF
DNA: TGTGCCAGCTCACTCGAATTTACGCATAGCAATCAGCCCCAGCATTTT

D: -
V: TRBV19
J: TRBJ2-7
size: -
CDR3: CASSPSGAYEQYF
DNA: TGTGCCAGTAGTCCCTCAGGGGCCTACGAGCAGTACTTC

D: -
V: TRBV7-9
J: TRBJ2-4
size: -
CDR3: CASSVGSLITQNIQYF
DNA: TGTGCCAGCAGTGTAGGGTCCCTTATTACCCAAAACATTCAGTACTTC

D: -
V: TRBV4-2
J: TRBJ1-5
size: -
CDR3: CASSQDGGRLNQPQHF
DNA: TGTGCCAGCAGCCAAGACGGGGGGAGGTTGAACCAGCCCCAGCATTTT

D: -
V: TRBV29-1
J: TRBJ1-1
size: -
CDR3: CSAQGTEAFF
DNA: TGCAGCGCCCAGGGTACTGAAGCTTTCTTT

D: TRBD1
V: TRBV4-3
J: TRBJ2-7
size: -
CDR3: CASSQGVGTETYEQYF
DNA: TGCGCCAGCAGCCAGGGAGTCGGGACAGAGACCTACGAGCAGTACTTC

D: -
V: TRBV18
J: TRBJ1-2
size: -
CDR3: CASSPSGLGYGYTF
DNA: TGTGCCAGCTCACCTTCGGGACTTGGCTATGGCTACACCTTC

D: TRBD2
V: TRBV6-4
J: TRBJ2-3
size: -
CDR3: CASSVLAGTDTQYF
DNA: TGTGCCAGCAGTGTACTAGCGGGCACAGATACGCAGTATTTT

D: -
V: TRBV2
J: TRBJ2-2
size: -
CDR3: CASSVEQPLTGELFF
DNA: TGTGCCAGCAGTGTGGAGCAGCCGTTGACCGGGGAGCTGTTTTTT

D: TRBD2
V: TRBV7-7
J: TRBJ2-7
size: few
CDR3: CASSQLAGSSYEQYF
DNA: TGTGCTAGCAGCCAGCTAGCGGGGAGCTCCTACGAGCAGTACTTC

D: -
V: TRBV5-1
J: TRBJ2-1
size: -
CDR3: CASSLPGAYNEQFF
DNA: TGCGCCAGCAGCTTACCGGGGGCTTACAATGAGCAGTTCTTC

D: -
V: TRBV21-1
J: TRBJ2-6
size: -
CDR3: CASSKSRGQGISGANVLTF
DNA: TGTGCCAGCAGCAAAAGCCGGGGACAGGGGATCTCTGGGGCCAACGTCCTGACTTTC

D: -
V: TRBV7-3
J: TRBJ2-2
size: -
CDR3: CASSPARDFLDPGELFF
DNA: TGTGCCAGCAGCCCGGCTAGGGACTTTCTAGACCCCGGGGAGCTGTTTTTT

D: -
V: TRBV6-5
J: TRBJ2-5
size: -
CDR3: CASRRPGGRETQYF
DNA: TGTGCCAGCAGGCGACCCGGGGGGCGAGAGACCCAGTACTTC

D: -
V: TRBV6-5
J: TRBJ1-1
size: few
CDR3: CASSYEGSAFF
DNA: TGTGCCAGCAGTTACGAGGGGTCAGCTTTCTTT

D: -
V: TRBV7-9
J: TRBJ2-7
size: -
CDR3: CASSVSYEQYF
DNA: TGTGCCAGCAGCGTATCCTACGAGCAGTACTTC

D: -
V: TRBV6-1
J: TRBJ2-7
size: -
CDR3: CASRVGSGEQYF
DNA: TGTGCCAGCAGGGTCGGAAGTGGCGAGCAGTACTTC

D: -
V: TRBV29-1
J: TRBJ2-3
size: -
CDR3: CSVETSQNPYTQYF
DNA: TGCAGCGTTGAAACTAGCCAAAATCCATATACGCAGTATTTT

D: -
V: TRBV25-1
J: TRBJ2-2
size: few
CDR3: CASSDRQRGELFF
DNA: TGTGCCAGCAGTGATAGACAGCGAGGGGAGCTGTTTTTT

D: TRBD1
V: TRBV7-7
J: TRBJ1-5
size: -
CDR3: CASSVGGGQGNQPQHF
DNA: TGTGCTAGCAGCGTAGGAGGGGGACAGGGAAATCAGCCCCAGCATTTT

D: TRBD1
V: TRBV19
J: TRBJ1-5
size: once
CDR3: CASRLDRYSNQPQHF
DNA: TGTGCCAGCCGATTGGACAGGTATAGCAATCAGCCCCAGCATTTT

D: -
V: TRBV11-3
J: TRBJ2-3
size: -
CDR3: CASSLGPEGNTQYF
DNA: TGTGCCAGCAGCTTAGGCCCCGAGGGGAATACGCAGTATTTT

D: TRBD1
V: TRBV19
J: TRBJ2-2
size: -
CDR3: CASRDRGVGELFF
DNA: TGTGCCAGTAGGGACAGGGGCGTCGGGGAGCTGTTTTTT

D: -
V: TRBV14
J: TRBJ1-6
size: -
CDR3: CASSPVVGTAYSPLHF
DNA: TGTGCCAGCAGCCCAGTCGTCGGGACCGCTTATTCACCCCTCCACTTT

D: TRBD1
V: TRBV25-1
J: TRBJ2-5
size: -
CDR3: CASSEYETGDDLETQYF
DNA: TGTGCCAGCAGTGAATATGAGACAGGGGACGACTTGGAGACCCAGTACTTC

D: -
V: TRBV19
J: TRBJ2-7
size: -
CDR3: CASKKDETYEQYF
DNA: TGTGCCAGTAAAAAAGACGAGACCTACGAGCAGTACTTC

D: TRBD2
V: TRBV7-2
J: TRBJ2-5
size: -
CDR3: CASSPGGGRAETQYF
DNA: TGTGCCAGCAGCCCGGGGGGCGGGAGGGCTGAGACCCAGTACTTC

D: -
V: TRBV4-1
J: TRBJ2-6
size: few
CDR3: CASSQDTGSGANVLTF
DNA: TGCGCCAGCAGCCAAGATACGGGGTCTGGGGCCAACGTCCTGACTTTC

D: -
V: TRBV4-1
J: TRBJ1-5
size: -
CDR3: CASSRIITQPQHF
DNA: TGCGCCAGCAGCCGGATAATCACCCAGCCCCAGCATTTT

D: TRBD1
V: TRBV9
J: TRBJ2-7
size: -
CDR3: CASSVSTGLREQYF
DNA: TGTGCCAGCAGCGTATCGACAGGGTTGAGGGAGCAGTACTTC

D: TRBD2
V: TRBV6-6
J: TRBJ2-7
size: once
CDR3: CASSLTSGSIEQYF
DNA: TGTGCCAGCAGTCTGACTAGCGGGAGTATCGAGCAGTACTTC

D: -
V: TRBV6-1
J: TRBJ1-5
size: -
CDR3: CASIRSGQPQHF
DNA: TGTGCCAGCATCAGGAGTGGACAGCCCCAGCATTTT

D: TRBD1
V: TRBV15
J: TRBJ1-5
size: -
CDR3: CATSRDGQGRQPQHF
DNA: TGTGCCACCAGCAGAGATGGACAGGGTCGACAGCCCCAGCATTTT

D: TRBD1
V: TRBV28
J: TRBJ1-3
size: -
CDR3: CASRKGARNTIYF
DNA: TGTGCCAGCAGAAAGGGGGCGCGAAACACCATATATTTT

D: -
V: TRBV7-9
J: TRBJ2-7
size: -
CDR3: CASSPPMGGAPYEQYF
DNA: TGTGCCAGCAGCCCGCCGATGGGCGGAGCTCCCTACGAGCAGTACTTC